This T cell receptor (beta chain) was documented in a study of cytomegalovirus exposure and HLA in healthy donors. Donors came from a validation cohort of some 130 subjects, distinct from the first 666-subject cohort. Study-level findings and limits: For cytomegalovirus status, the classifier reportedly gave diagnoses with high specificity and sensitivity. In vitro checks showed that a few CMV-associated chains really do target CMV antigens. The study designated 160 or so TCR beta chains cytomegalovirus-associated.

Of note for this clone: What it binds is unknown.

The CDR3 is 13 residues long. V was pared by 3 bases and J by 4 bases, with 10 bases between. The V gene's germline CDR1 is MDHEN and CDR2 SYDVKM. Generated by immunoSEQ multiplex PCR, the TCRdb table keeps only in-frame clones and is missing some. This sample has about 130,000 clones, with 80% to 90% found just once. The chain joins TRBV28 to TRBJ2-7; no definite D call. The sequencing sample was made of PBMCs. The clonotype comes from a woman under 30 in good health and CMV-seropositive. The CDR3 bases are TGTGCCAGCAGTTTGTTCAGTTTTTACGAGCAGTACTTC. Translating it yields CASSLFSFYEQYF.